This T cell receptor (beta chain) was retrieved from a study of shared clonotypes between healthy human individuals. Study findings and constraints: The rarefaction results pointed to incomplete sorted-subset sequencing despite large depth. Between a handful of donors, naive CD4 clonotypes were shared at a level of about 5%.

V lost 1 base, J lost 9 bases, and 7 bases lay in between. Germline V CDR1 and CDR2: SEHNR, FQNEAQ (reference sequence). The CDR3 contains 13 residues. Concerning this clone itself: Its antigen is still unknown.

Method: immunoSEQ multiplex PCR; TCRdb's copy keeps in-frame clones and lacks some. The sample lists under 1,100,000 clones; around 76% were seen once. V gene TRBV7-9 combines with J gene TRBJ1-6; D gene uncertain. This sequence originates from a man aged 18 to 30 in good health. The sequencing input was memory CD4+ T cells sorted from blood. Subset noted: CD45RA-negative fraction. The CDR3 here is CASSLEQVSPLHF. CDR3 bases: TGTGCCAGCAGCTTAGAGCAAGTTTCACCCCTCCACTTT.